This T cell receptor (beta chain) was captured in a study of T cell repertoires in cytomegalovirus infection. Overall study: HLA-C-restricted CMV epitopes, recently identified, and well-studied HLA-B-restricted ones were used by the study. Matching HLA type, along with CMV infection, was indicated by public TCR beta signatures. Study-wide results and caveats: Across the ex vivo response, the dominant clonotypes were HLA-C-restricted CMV-specific TCR beta clonotypes.

Germline V gene lookup returns CDR1 SGHVS and CDR2 FQNEAQ. The germline V and J ends were trimmed by 4 bases and 6 bases, with 16 bases remaining between them. The CDR3 totals 14 residues. This clonotype occurred many times. The antigen remains undetermined. Each CDR3 protein is one row after TCRdb ran MiXCR on the reads. The sample lists about 920,000 distinct CDR3 sequences, roughly 30% occurring once. This receptor was identified in a human donor in good health (CMV status not recorded). Some clones in this sample may be carry-over from other donors' samples. The sequences come from cultured CD8+ T cells from PBMCs, collected from culture after CMV antigen stimulation. V gene TRBV7-8 combines with J gene TRBJ2-7, with a weak D call TRBD1 (6 bases). In DNA form, the CDR3 reads TGTGCCAGCAGCTCTGACAGGTTGAGGGGCGAGCAGTACGTC. It is translated as CASSSDRLRGEQYV.